This paragraph reports one TCR beta chain. The data were taken from a study of blood T cell repertoires in COVID-19. The table came from immunoSEQ multiplex PCR; TCRdb's copy has only in-frame clones and leaves some out. The repertoire holds about 160,000 clones, with approximately 82% as singletons. The sample comprised peripheral blood. The receptor was isolated from a woman of 80 years or more with acute or convalescent COVID-19.

The CDR3 nucleotides are TGTGCCAGCAGCTCGGCCAGGGCTGGCTACACCTTC. It translates to CASSSARAGYTF. The chain couples TRBV7-9 to TRBJ1-2; tentatively, D is TRBD1 (5 bases). V lost 4 bases to trimming and J lost 7 bases, with 10 bases between them. Germline lookup yields CDR1 SEHNR and CDR2 FQNEAQ (reference sequence). The CDR3 runs 12 residues.